Sequencing of this T cell receptor beta chain was carried out in a study of CD8 T cells in ankylosing spondylitis (dated by TCRdb to 2016 to 2017). Turning to the overall study: The study profiled T cell receptor beta repertoires in healthy donors and ankylosing spondylitis patients to find disease-linked TCR variants. The full study cohort was made up of 25 ankylosing spondylitis patients and 108 healthy donors. Peripheral blood was sampled, and synovial fluid was also collected from ankylosing spondylitis patients. Study-level results and caveats: The disease-linked clones had a CD8+ phenotype and were found at relatively low frequencies in peripheral blood. Significant enrichment of the disease-linked clones was reported in matched synovial fluid samples from ankylosing spondylitis patients. A TCR beta motif of eight highly homologous amino acid variants appeared characteristic of blood from ankylosing spondylitis patients. Some TCR beta motif variants had previously been reported in synovial fluid and blood of reactive arthritis patients, which suggested common disease-initiation mechanisms.

The sequencer listed for this sample is Illumina HiSeq 2500. TCR beta libraries were prepared by quantitative 5'-RACE with molecular barcodes. In the authors' own workflow: A new computational method based on a probabilistic model of VDJ rearrangement was used to identify disease-linked TCR variants. TCRdb reanalyzed the raw reads on its own, using fastp at Q25 for trimming and MiXCR for clone calling, and kept in-frame beta chains. Each entry merges the rows of one CDR3 protein and shows their most common DNA and genes. TCRdb's processing, not the authors' own work, is the source of the V and J calls. The sample yields some 140,000 distinct CDR3 sequences; 7% to 9% were counted once. 7.3% of the sample is in the top ten clones. With respect to this clonotype: What this receptor recognizes is not known. Per-nucleotide qualities are absent, and no much larger clonotype sits a single base away.

For each ankylosing spondylitis patient, the synovial fluid sample was matched to a blood sample from that same patient. The sample comprised synovial fluid, either unsorted or a sorted T cell fraction (not recorded which). The clonotype originates from a male donor with ankylosing spondylitis.

Here the CDR3 is given as CASSFWTQETQYF. The sequenced DNA: TGTGCCAGCAGCTTTTGGACCCAAGAGACCCAGTACTTC. The chain joins TRBV5-6 to TRBJ2-5; the D gene lacks a confident call. V is shortened by 2 bases, J by 1 base, and the region joining them spans 6 bases. There are 13 amino acids in the CDR3, from cysteine to phenylalanine inclusive. The DNA shown is the 39-base CDR3, in frame from base 1. CDR1 and CDR2 (SGHDT, YYEEEE) derive from the germline V gene.